Sequencing of this TCR beta chain was carried out in a study of molecular identifiers for immune sequencing clone quantification. Looking at the study overall: Replicate RNA came from about 20,000 or 100,000 naive CD8 cells and was split five ways, and four parts were sequenced. Whole-study findings and limits: Beyond 20 RNA copies, clones held over 98% of effector molecules, compared with under 1% in naive cells.

One entry per CDR3 protein, called by TCRdb with MiXCR from the PCR reads. The table has nearly 650,000 distinct CDR3 sequences, less than 30% seen once; the top ten hold 0.7% to 0.95%. Comments on this clonotype: Its antigen remains unidentified. A much larger clonotype is one base distant, so this may be a read error.

With V trimmed by 1 base and J by 7 bases, 11 bases remained unmatched. The CDR3 consists of 16 residues. As CD8+CD4-CCR7+CD45RA+ cells, naive CD8 T cells were sorted. The origin of this receptor is a human donor in good health. Some libraries in this study had Jurkat cell RNA spiked in. Sequenced input: naive CD8+ T cells from blood, with Jurkat cell RNA spiked in. Sample subset: FACS-sorted CD8+CD4-CCR7+CD45RA+ naive T cells. J is TRBJ2-7 and V is TRBV12-3 or TRBV12-4; TRBD2 matches 9 bases. DNA of the CDR3: TGTGCCAGCAGTTTAGGACTAGCGGAAAGTTCCGGGGAGCAGTACTTC. Translation: CASSLGLAESSGEQYF.